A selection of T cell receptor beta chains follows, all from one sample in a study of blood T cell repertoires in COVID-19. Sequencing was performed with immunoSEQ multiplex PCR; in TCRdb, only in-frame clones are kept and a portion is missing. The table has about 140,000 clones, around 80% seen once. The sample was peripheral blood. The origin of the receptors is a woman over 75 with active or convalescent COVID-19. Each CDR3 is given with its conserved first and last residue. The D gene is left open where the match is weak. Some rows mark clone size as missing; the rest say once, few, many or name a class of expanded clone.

CDR3 DNA: TGTGCCAGCAGCTTAGCGATTCAAGCGGGACAAGAGACCCAGTACTTC
CDR3 protein: CASSLAIQAGQETQYF
J gene: TRBJ2-5
V gene: TRBV7-2
D gene: TRBD2
clone size: NA

CDR3 DNA: TGTGCCAGCTCTATGGGGGGGTCTGGCTACACCTTC
CDR3 protein: CASSMGGSGYTF
J gene: TRBJ1-2
V gene: TRBV12-3/TRBV12-4
D gene: NA
clone size: NA

CDR3 DNA: TGTGCCAGCAGCATAGCCGGGACAGGAATTGAACCCCTCCACTTT
CDR3 protein: CASSIAGTGIEPLHF
J gene: TRBJ1-6
V gene: TRBV7-3
D gene: TRBD1
clone size: NA

CDR3 DNA: TGTGCCAGCAGTCCTGCAGGGGTCGTGAACACTGAAGCTTTCTTT
CDR3 protein: CASSPAGVVNTEAFF
J gene: TRBJ1-1
V gene: TRBV28
D gene: NA
clone size: NA

CDR3 DNA: TGTGCCAGCAGCGGTTCAGTACCCACTGAAGCTTTCTTT
CDR3 protein: CASSGSVPTEAFF
J gene: TRBJ1-1
V gene: TRBV5-6
D gene: NA
clone size: NA

CDR3 DNA: TGTGCCAGCAGTTTGGGGACACAAAGCACAGATACGCAGTATTTT
CDR3 protein: CASSLGTQSTDTQYF
J gene: TRBJ2-3
V gene: TRBV27
D gene: NA
clone size: once

CDR3 DNA: TGTGCCAGCAGCCCCTCCCCGGGGAGGGCCAACACTGAAGCTTTCTTT
CDR3 protein: CASSPSPGRANTEAFF
J gene: TRBJ1-1
V gene: TRBV3-1/TRBV3-2
D gene: NA
clone size: NA

CDR3 DNA: TGTGCCAGCAGCGTAGAGGGAAAGGGGGCCAATGAGCAGTTCTTC
CDR3 protein: CASSVEGKGANEQFF
J gene: TRBJ2-1
V gene: TRBV9
D gene: TRBD1
clone size: NA

CDR3 DNA: TGCGCCAGCAGCCAGCACAAGACATCGGCCGGGGAGCTGTTTTTT
CDR3 protein: CASSQHKTSAGELFF
J gene: TRBJ2-2
V gene: TRBV4-1
D gene: NA
clone size: once

CDR3 DNA: TGTGCCAGCAACATACCGGGACAGGGGAATTCACCCCTCCACTTT
CDR3 protein: CASNIPGQGNSPLHF
J gene: TRBJ1-6
V gene: TRBV19
D gene: TRBD1
clone size: NA

CDR3 DNA: TGCGCCAGCATCCTGGGGACAGTTATAGCTTTC
CDR3 protein: CASILGTVIAF
J gene: TRBJ1-2
V gene: TRBV5-1
D gene: TRBD1
clone size: NA

CDR3 DNA: TGTGCCAGCAGCTCTCACAGCGGGGGCAGCACAGATACGCAGTATTTT
CDR3 protein: CASSSHSGGSTDTQYF
J gene: TRBJ2-3
V gene: TRBV9
D gene: TRBD2
clone size: NA

CDR3 DNA: TGCAGCGCCCTAAGACGACAGGGGGTATTAACTGAAGCTTTCTTT
CDR3 protein: CSALRRQGVLTEAFF
J gene: TRBJ1-1
V gene: TRBV29-1
D gene: TRBD1
clone size: few

CDR3 DNA: TGCAGCGTTGACCAGGGTAACACTGAAGCTTTCTTT
CDR3 protein: CSVDQGNTEAFF
J gene: TRBJ1-1
V gene: TRBV29-1
D gene: NA
clone size: once

CDR3 DNA: TGCGCCAGCAGCCCGGGACAGATCTTTACTAACTATGGCTACACCTTC
CDR3 protein: CASSPGQIFTNYGYTF
J gene: TRBJ1-2
V gene: TRBV5-1
D gene: TRBD1
clone size: NA

CDR3 DNA: TGCGCCAGCAGCCATCCTTCTTCGACAGTTAACTATGGCTACACCTTC
CDR3 protein: CASSHPSSTVNYGYTF
J gene: TRBJ1-2
V gene: TRBV4-1
D gene: NA
clone size: NA

CDR3 DNA: TGTGCCAGCTCATTTTCCAGAAGATCAACTAATGAAAAACTGTTTTTT
CDR3 protein: CASSFSRRSTNEKLFF
J gene: TRBJ1-4
V gene: TRBV18
D gene: NA
clone size: NA

CDR3 DNA: TGCGCCAGCAGTTCAGGGACAGGGTTATCCTACGAGCAGTACTTC
CDR3 protein: CASSSGTGLSYEQYF
J gene: TRBJ2-7
V gene: TRBV10-1
D gene: TRBD1
clone size: few

CDR3 DNA: TGTGCCAGCAGCTCATCCGGACAGACGGCAACTTTGGCTTTCTTT
CDR3 protein: CASSSSGQTATLAFF
J gene: TRBJ1-1
V gene: TRBV5-4
D gene: NA
clone size: NA

CDR3 DNA: TGTGCCAGCAGCTCCCCGGGGGTAACCCTCCACTTT
CDR3 protein: CASSSPGVTLHF
J gene: TRBJ1-6
V gene: TRBV7-8
D gene: NA
clone size: NA

CDR3 DNA: TGTGCCAGCAGCCCGACTAGCGGGGGGGCCTGGGAGACCCAGTACTTC
CDR3 protein: CASSPTSGGAWETQYF
J gene: TRBJ2-5
V gene: TRBV9
D gene: TRBD2
clone size: NA

CDR3 DNA: TGTGCCACTGAAACAGGGAGAACCTATGGCTACACCTTC
CDR3 protein: CATETGRTYGYTF
J gene: TRBJ1-2
V gene: TRBV2
D gene: NA
clone size: NA

CDR3 DNA: TGTGCCAGCAGCCGTAGCGGGGGCGCCGGGGATGAGCAGTTCTTC
CDR3 protein: CASSRSGGAGDEQFF
J gene: TRBJ2-1
V gene: TRBV11-3
D gene: TRBD2
clone size: NA

CDR3 DNA: TGTGCCACGAGAACTTCTGGAAACACCATATATTTT
CDR3 protein: CATRTSGNTIYF
J gene: TRBJ1-3
V gene: TRBV11-2
D gene: NA
clone size: NA

CDR3 DNA: TGTGCCAGCAGTGAAGCCGGGAGACAGGGGTGGTATGGCTACACCTTC
CDR3 protein: CASSEAGRQGWYGYTF
J gene: TRBJ1-2
V gene: TRBV2
D gene: TRBD1
clone size: NA

CDR3 DNA: TGTGCCAGCAGTCCCCCCGGGACAGGGACTAGCACAGATACGCAGTATTTT
CDR3 protein: CASSPPGTGTSTDTQYF
J gene: TRBJ2-3
V gene: TRBV28
D gene: TRBD1
clone size: NA

CDR3 DNA: TGTGCCAGCAGTTACTCCTTAGAAAATGAAGCTTTCTTT
CDR3 protein: CASSYSLENEAFF
J gene: TRBJ1-1
V gene: TRBV6-5
D gene: NA
clone size: NA

CDR3 DNA: TGTGCCAGCAGTTACTATACTAGCAGGCCCGGTGGGGCCCTCCACTTT
CDR3 protein: CASSYYTSRPGGALHF
J gene: TRBJ1-6
V gene: TRBV6-5
D gene: NA
clone size: NA

CDR3 DNA: TGTGCCAGCAGCCTGGGACAGGGGCGCACTGAAGCTTTCTTT
CDR3 protein: CASSLGQGRTEAFF
J gene: TRBJ1-1
V gene: TRBV5-4
D gene: TRBD1
clone size: NA

CDR3 DNA: TGCAGCGTCCGGGACAGGGGAATCAACACCATATATTTT
CDR3 protein: CSVRDRGINTIYF
J gene: TRBJ1-3
V gene: TRBV29-1
D gene: TRBD1
clone size: NA

CDR3 DNA: TGTGCCTGGTCAGGACAGGATAGGGGCTATGGCTACACCTTC
CDR3 protein: CAWSGQDRGYGYTF
J gene: TRBJ1-2
V gene: TRBV30
D gene: TRBD1
clone size: NA

CDR3 DNA: TGCGCCAGCAGCTTGACCGGGACTAGCCCCCTTGAGCAGTTCTTC
CDR3 protein: CASSLTGTSPLEQFF
J gene: TRBJ2-1
V gene: TRBV5-1
D gene: TRBD2
clone size: NA

CDR3 DNA: TGTGCCAGCAGCCAAGGGGAAGCGCGGGGGGGCGTTGGCAATGAGCAGTTCTTC
CDR3 protein: CASSQGEARGGVGNEQFF
J gene: TRBJ2-1
V gene: TRBV3-1/TRBV3-2
D gene: TRBD2
clone size: NA

CDR3 DNA: TGTGCCAGCAGTTTAGGCCTAGCGGGGGGGCAAGATACGCAGTATTTT
CDR3 protein: CASSLGLAGGQDTQYF
J gene: TRBJ2-3
V gene: TRBV28
D gene: TRBD2
clone size: NA

CDR3 DNA: TGTGCCAGCAGCTTATACCGCACAGACCTTAATTCACCCCTCCACTTT
CDR3 protein: CASSLYRTDLNSPLHF
J gene: TRBJ1-6
V gene: TRBV7-9
D gene: NA
clone size: NA

CDR3 DNA: TGTGCCAGCAGCGTAAGGGGCCCCCGTGGAAGCACTGAAGCTTTCTTT
CDR3 protein: CASSVRGPRGSTEAFF
J gene: TRBJ1-1
V gene: TRBV9
D gene: NA
clone size: NA

CDR3 DNA: TGTGCCACCAGCAGAACAAGCGGGGGCCTAGAGCAGTACTTC
CDR3 protein: CATSRTSGGLEQYF
J gene: TRBJ2-7
V gene: TRBV15
D gene: TRBD2
clone size: few

CDR3 DNA: TGTGCCAGCAGCTTAAAGGAGGGACAGACACTAGCCAAAAACATTCAGTACTTC
CDR3 protein: CASSLKEGQTLAKNIQYF
J gene: TRBJ2-4
V gene: TRBV7-6
D gene: NA
clone size: NA

CDR3 DNA: TGTGCTAGCAGCGGTACAGGGGGCCCTGGGGAGACCCAGTACTTC
CDR3 protein: CASSGTGGPGETQYF
J gene: TRBJ2-5
V gene: TRBV7-7
D gene: TRBD1
clone size: NA